A single sample is the source of the 21 T cell receptor beta chains below, sequenced in a study of sequential checkpoint blockade in melanoma. The treatment is: randomized to nivolumab then ipilimumab (arm A) or the reverse (arm B). Only in-frame clones appear in the TCRdb table, and some are missing; sequencing was by immunoSEQ multiplex PCR. Here the sample spans about 32,000 clones, more than 70% being singletons. The sample was CD8+ T cells sorted from blood (inferred from file names), taken from a patient given nivolumab and ipilimumab in sequence. The origin of the receptors is a human donor with melanoma.

On this clone itself: This sample includes further DNA sequences coding for the same CDR3. The CDR3 protein is CASSVEDGTLYGYTF. The CDR3 DNA sequence: TGTGCCAGTAGTGTGGAAGACGGGACACTCTATGGCTACACCTTC. This chain joins TRBV19 and TRBJ1-2; D is possibly TRBD1 (6 bases). Trimming took off 5 bases at V and 4 bases at J, with 17 bases between the two ends. Germline values: CDR1 LNHDA, CDR2 SQIVND (reference sequence). The CDR3 is 15 residues long.

This clone showed up just once. J is TRBJ2-7 and V is TRBV6-1, with TRBD1 identical over 8 bases. This CDR3 comprises 14 residues. V trimming: 3 bases; J trimming: 4 bases; junction bases outside the gene matches: 5. Germline V gene lookup returns CDR1 MNHNS and CDR2 SASEGT. DNA for the CDR3: TGTGCCAGCAGTGACAGGGGGCTAGGTTACGAGCAGTACTTC. Amino acids: CASSDRGLGYEQYF.

The rearrangement joins TRBV27 to TRBJ2-5; TRBD2 aligns across 11 bases. CDR1 and CDR2 (germline): MNHEY, SMNVEV (reference sequence). This CDR3 has 16 amino acids. V lost 2 bases to trimming and J lost 4 bases; unmatched junction nucleotides: 6. CDR3 in amino acids: CASSLLAGGVGETQYF. In DNA form, the CDR3 reads TGTGCCAGCAGTTTACTAGCGGGGGGTGTGGGAGAGACCCAGTACTTC.

V usage is TRBV28 and J usage is TRBJ2-7, with D hard to call. CDR1 is MDHEN, CDR2 SYDVKM, per germline. The CDR3 is 11 residues long. Trimming cost V 3 bases and J 4 bases, with 4 bases left between them. In DNA, the CDR3 is TGTGCCAGCAGTTTCGGGTACGAGCAGTACTTC. Amino acids: CASSFGYEQYF.

The gene calls are TRBV6-1 and TRBJ1-2; D is ambiguous. V was shortened by 3 bases and J by 4 bases, with 15 bases between the two germline ends. CDR1 MNHNS and CDR2 SASEGT come from the germline V gene. The CDR3 runs to 15 residues. The CDR3 reads CASSDLSRSSYGYTF. In DNA, the CDR3 is TGTGCCAGCAGTGATTTATCGCGGTCCTCCTATGGCTACACCTTC.

For the CDR3, the DNA is TGTGCCTGGGCCCCGGGGACAGTAAAAACGGGGCAGCCCCAGCATTTT. Translating it yields CAWAPGTVKTGQPQHF. The chain has TRBV30 and TRBJ1-5; TRBD1 matches at 7 bases. Germline CDR1 is GTSNPN and CDR2 is SVGIG (reference sequence). This CDR3 comprises 16 residues. The trim removed 5 bases at V and 7 bases at J, leaving 17 bases unmatched. Combining the CDR3 with reference TRBV30 and TRBJ1-5 gives the whole variable domain SQTIHQWPATLVQPVGSPLSLECTVEGTSNPNLYWYRQAAGRGLQLLFYSVGIGQISSEVPQNLSASRPQDRQFILSSKKLLLSDSGFYLCAWAPGTVKTGQPQHFGDGTRLSIL.

The CDR3: CASSFSSGEYNEQFF. The CDR3 DNA follows: TGTGCCAGCAGCTTTAGTAGCGGGGAATACAATGAGCAGTTCTTC. The chain combines TRBV5-6 with TRBJ2-1; 8 bases are a match to TRBD2. Per germline, CDR1 SGHDT and CDR2 YYEEEE. This CDR3 spans 15 amino acids. The trim removed 2 bases at V and 4 bases at J, leaving 5 bases unmatched.

This clone came up once. This rearrangement joins TRBV27 to TRBJ1-3; unclear D gene. The germline V and J ends were trimmed by 0 bases and 0 bases, with 9 bases remaining between them. From germline, CDR1 is MNHEY and CDR2 SMNVEV (reference sequence). The CDR3 totals 16 residues. As DNA, the CDR3 is TGTGCCAGCAGTTTATCTGGGAGGCTCTCTGGAAACACCATATATTTT. It specifies CASSLSGRLSGNTIYF.

This chain joins TRBV7-6 and TRBJ2-7, with 7 bases aligning to TRBD2. Per the germline V gene, CDR1 is SGHVS and CDR2 is FNYEAQ. V shed 1 base, J shed 2 bases, and the junction held 5 bases outside the gene matches. The length of the CDR3 is 15 residues. The CDR3 DNA is TGTGCCAGCAGCTTAGGCGGGAGTACTCCCTACGAGCAGTACTTC. Residues: CASSLGGSTPYEQYF.

CDR3 nucleotides: TGTGCCAGCAGCGGGCTGGGGAGCTCCTACGAGCAGTACTTC. This encodes CASSGLGSSYEQYF. V usage is TRBV5-6 and J usage is TRBJ2-7; perhaps TRBD2 as D (5 bases). V lost 4 bases and J 0 bases, leaving 11 bases between the germline ends. The V gene's germline CDR1 is SGHDT and CDR2 YYEEEE. The CDR3 contains 14 residues.

J is TRBJ2-2 and V is TRBV30; 9 bases are shared with TRBD2. V was clipped by 0 bases and J by 5 bases; unmatched bases: 10. Germline CDR1 GTSNPN, CDR2 SVGIG (reference sequence). This CDR3 is 17 amino acids long. The CDR3 protein is CAWSVHLAGAGTGELFF. The CDR3 DNA reads as TGTGCCTGGAGTGTCCACTTAGCGGGAGCCGGGACCGGGGAGCTGTTTTTT.

The chain has TRBV2 and TRBJ1-3; D not resolved. Between the trimmed V and J ends, which lost 4 bases and 2 bases, there was a span of 12 bases. The CDR3 length is 15 residues. The germline V gene encodes CDR1 SNHLY and CDR2 FYNNEI. This CDR3 is CASSGLRRTGNTIYF. The CDR3 DNA follows: TGTGCCAGCAGTGGGCTCCGGAGAACTGGAAACACCATATATTTT.

The chain recombines TRBV14 with TRBJ2-2; D possibly corresponds to TRBD1 (6 bases). V was trimmed by 0 bases and J by 5 bases, leaving 16 bases between them. CDR1 and CDR2 (germline): SGHDN, FVKESK. This CDR3 has 17 amino acids. For the CDR3, the DNA is TGTGCCAGCAGCCAAGATGTCGGGGCAGGGGCGACCGGGGAGCTGTTTTTT. Protein sequence: CASSQDVGAGATGELFF.

This chain connects TRBV19 to TRBJ2-2; 7 bases align to TRBD1. Losses at the gene ends were 8 bases for V and 5 bases for J; bases not matched to a gene: 5. This CDR3 has 13 amino acids. Germline loops: CDR1 LNHDA, CDR2 SQIVND (reference sequence). The CDR3 loop reads CASSLTGTGELFF. In nucleotides, the CDR3 is TGTGCCAGTTCCCTGACAGGGACCGGGGAGCTGTTTTTT.

The chain couples TRBV19 to TRBJ2-2; TRBD1 matches at 9 bases. The CDR3 spans 16 residues. Trimming took 5 bases from V and 3 from J; bases not matched to a gene: 7. Germline CDR1 is LNHDA and CDR2 is SQIVND (reference sequence). CDR3 sequence: CASSPRDRAHTGELFF. The DNA of the CDR3 is TGTGCCAGTAGTCCCCGGGACAGGGCTCACACCGGGGAGCTGTTTTTT.

The chain couples TRBV27 to TRBJ1-1, with 8 bases matching TRBD1. This CDR3 is built from 14 residues. Germline V CDR1 and CDR2: MNHEY, SMNVEV (reference sequence). With 4 bases clipped from V and 3 bases from J, the junction kept 4 bases outside the gene matches. The CDR3 protein is CASSSQGGYTEAFF. CDR3 DNA sequence: TGTGCCAGCAGTTCACAGGGGGGGTACACTGAAGCTTTCTTT.

The chain employs TRBV30 and TRBJ2-7; TRBD1 aligns across 7 bases. Germline lookup yields CDR1 GTSNPN and CDR2 SVGIG (reference sequence). V was clipped by 2 bases and J by 0 bases; unmatched bases: 13. This CDR3 spans 17 amino acids. The CDR3 DNA sequence: TGTGCCTGGAGTCCTGAATTCCGGGACAGATACTCCTACGAGCAGTACTTC. Translating gives CAWSPEFRDRYSYEQYF.

The chain couples TRBV7-6 to TRBJ2-7; 7 nucleotides line up with TRBD2. J gave up 2 bases and V 7 bases, and 14 bases lay outside the gene matches. Germline assignment: CDR1 SGHVS and CDR2 FNYEAQ. The CDR3 extends over 16 amino acids. CDR3 DNA sequence: TGTGCCAGCACCCAAGGTCCGGGGGGATTTACCTACGAGCAGTACTTC. As protein: CASTQGPGGFTYEQYF.

The genes are TRBV28 and TRBJ2-5, with TRBD2 matching 13 bases. The junction had 5 bases not matched to a gene; V was cut back by 2 bases and J by 5 bases. This CDR3 has 16 residues. The germline gives CDR1 MDHEN, CDR2 SYDVKM. For the CDR3, the DNA is TGTGCCAGCAGTTTAACGACTAGCGGGAGGTCGGAGACCCAGTACTTC. It codes for CASSLTTSGRSETQYF.

This clone was detected only a few times. The V and J genes are TRBV27 and TRBJ2-7, with D hard to call. The CDR3 is 11 residues long. Trimming stripped 4 bases from V and 7 bases from J, with 8 bases between. From germline, CDR1 is MNHEY and CDR2 SMNVEV (reference sequence). The CDR3, as DNA: TGTGCCAGCAGTTCCCTAAGAGAGCAGTACTTC. This sequence encodes CASSSLREQYF.

A note on this clone: Other DNA sequences of this sample code for an identical CDR3. V is TRBV30 and J is TRBJ1-4, with D unresolved. CDR1 is GTSNPN and CDR2 is SVGIG in the germline V gene (reference sequence). Trimming removed 3 bases from V and 9 bases from J, with 17 bases in between. The CDR3 is 14 residues long. CDR3 DNA sequence: TGTGCCTGGAGGGTAGGCGGGGAAAGACAAAAACTGTTTTTT. As protein: CAWRVGGERQKLFF.